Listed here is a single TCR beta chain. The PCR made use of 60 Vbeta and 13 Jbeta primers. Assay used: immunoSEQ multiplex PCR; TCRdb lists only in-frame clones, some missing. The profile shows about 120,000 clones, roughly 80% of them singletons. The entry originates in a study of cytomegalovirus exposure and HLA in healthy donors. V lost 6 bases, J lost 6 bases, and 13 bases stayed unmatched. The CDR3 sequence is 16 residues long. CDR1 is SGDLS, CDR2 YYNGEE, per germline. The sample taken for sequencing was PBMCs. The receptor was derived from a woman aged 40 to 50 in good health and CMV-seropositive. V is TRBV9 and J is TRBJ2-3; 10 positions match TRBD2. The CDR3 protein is CASTGLAGVPGDTQYF. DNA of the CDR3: TGTGCCAGCACGGGGCTAGCGGGGGTTCCAGGGGATACGCAGTATTTT.